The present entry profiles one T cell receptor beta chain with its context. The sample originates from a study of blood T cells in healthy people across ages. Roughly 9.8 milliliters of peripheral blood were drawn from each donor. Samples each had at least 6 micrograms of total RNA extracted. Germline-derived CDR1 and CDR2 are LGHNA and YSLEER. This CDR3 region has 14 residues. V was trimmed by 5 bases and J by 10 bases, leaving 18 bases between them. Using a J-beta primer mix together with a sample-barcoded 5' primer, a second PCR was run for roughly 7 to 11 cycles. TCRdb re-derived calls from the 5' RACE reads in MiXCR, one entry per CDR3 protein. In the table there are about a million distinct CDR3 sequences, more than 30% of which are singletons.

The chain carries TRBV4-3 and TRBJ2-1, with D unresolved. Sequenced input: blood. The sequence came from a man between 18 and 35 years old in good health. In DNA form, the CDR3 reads TGCGCCAGCAGCACAACAAGGGCGGTCGTGGAGCAGTTCTTC. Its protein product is CASSTTRAVVEQFF.